The clone carrying this T cell receptor (beta chain) was recorded at least ten times. Its antigen is still unknown. V lost 5 bases and J lost 2, with 9 bases in between. The CDR3 totals 13 residues. Germline lookup yields CDR1 SGHAT and CDR2 FQNNGV. The data were obtained in a study of T cells in Graves' hyperthyroidism and ophthalmopathy. In the study overall: Before any treatment, at initial diagnosis, peripheral blood was collected. Study results and caveats: Median prediction lead before ophthalmopathy onset was about 6.5 months with the model.

Source material for PBMCs was 10 ml fresh peripheral blood. RNA transcripts gave rise to amplified TCR beta CDR3 regions. Using the HTBI primer set, a first-round RT-PCR was run on the TCR CDR3. TCRdb re-called the multiplex PCR reads through MiXCR, storing one row per CDR3 protein. The sample lists 350,000 to 400,000 distinct CDR3 sequences, over 11% occurring once. The sequencing input was blood. The TCR originated in a woman aged 55-69 years with Graves' hyperthyroidism. The chain links TRBV11-2 to TRBJ2-5; D is undetermined. The CDR3 bases are TGTGCCAGCAGCACATACTTACAAGAGACCCAGTACTTC. This encodes CASSTYLQETQYF.